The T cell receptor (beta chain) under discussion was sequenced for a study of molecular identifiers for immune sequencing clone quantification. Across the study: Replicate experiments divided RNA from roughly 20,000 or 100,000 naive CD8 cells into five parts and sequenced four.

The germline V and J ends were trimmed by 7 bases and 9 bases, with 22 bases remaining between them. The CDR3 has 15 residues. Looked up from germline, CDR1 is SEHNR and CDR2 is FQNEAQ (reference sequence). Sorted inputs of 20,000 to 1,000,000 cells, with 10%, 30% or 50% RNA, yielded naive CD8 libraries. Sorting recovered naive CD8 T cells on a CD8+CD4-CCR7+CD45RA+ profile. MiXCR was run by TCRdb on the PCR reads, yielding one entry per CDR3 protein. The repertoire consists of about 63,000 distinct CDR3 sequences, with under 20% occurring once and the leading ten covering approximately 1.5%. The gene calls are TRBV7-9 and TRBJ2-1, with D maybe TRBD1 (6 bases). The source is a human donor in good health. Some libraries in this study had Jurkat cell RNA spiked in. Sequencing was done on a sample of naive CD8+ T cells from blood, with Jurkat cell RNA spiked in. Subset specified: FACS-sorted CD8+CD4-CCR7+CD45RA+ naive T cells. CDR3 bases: TGTGCCAGCACGATCAGGGGCGCCGGAACGGGTGAGCAGTTCTTC. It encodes CASTIRGAGTGEQFF.